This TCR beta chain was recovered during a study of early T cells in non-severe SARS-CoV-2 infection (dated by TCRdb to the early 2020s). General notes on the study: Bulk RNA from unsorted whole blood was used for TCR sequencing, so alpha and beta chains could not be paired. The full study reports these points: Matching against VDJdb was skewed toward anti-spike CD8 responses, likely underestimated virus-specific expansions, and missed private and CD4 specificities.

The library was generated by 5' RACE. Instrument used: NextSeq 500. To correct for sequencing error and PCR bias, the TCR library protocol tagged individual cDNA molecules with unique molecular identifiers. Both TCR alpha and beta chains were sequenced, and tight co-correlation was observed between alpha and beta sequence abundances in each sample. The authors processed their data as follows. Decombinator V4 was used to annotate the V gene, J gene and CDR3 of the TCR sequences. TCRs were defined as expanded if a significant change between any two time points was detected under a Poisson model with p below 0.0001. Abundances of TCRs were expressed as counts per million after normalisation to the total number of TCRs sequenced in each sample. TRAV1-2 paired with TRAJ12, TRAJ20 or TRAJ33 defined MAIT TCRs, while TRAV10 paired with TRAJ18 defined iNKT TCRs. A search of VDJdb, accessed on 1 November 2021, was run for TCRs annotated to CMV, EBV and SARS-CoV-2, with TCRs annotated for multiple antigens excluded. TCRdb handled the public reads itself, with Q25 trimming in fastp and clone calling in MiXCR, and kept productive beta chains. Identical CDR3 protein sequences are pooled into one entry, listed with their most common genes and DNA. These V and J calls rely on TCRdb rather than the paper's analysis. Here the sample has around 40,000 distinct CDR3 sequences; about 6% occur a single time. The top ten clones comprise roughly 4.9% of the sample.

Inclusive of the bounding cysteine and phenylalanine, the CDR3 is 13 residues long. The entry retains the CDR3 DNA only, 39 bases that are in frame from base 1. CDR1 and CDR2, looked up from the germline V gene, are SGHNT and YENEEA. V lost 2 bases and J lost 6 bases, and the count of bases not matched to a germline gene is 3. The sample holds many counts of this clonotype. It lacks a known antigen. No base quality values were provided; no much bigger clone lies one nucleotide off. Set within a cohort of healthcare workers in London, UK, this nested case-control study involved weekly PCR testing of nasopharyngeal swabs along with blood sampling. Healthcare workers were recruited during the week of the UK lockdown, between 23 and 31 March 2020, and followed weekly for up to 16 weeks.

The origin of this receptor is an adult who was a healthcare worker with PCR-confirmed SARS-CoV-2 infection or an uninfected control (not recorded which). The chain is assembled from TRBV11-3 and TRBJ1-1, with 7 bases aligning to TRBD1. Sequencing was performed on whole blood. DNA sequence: TGTGCCAGCAGCTTAAGGGGGCGACCTGAAGCTTTCTTT. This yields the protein CASSLRGRPEAFF. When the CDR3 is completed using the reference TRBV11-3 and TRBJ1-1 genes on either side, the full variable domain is EAGVVQSPRYKIIEKKQPVAFWCNPISGHNTLYWYLQNLGQGPELLIRYENEEAVDDSQLPKDRFSAERLKGVDSTLKIQPAELGDSAVYLCASSLRGRPEAFFGQGTRLTVV.